This TCR beta chain originates from a study of blood T cells in healthy people across ages. Through a sample-barcoded 5' primer and a J-beta primer mix, a second PCR was run for roughly 6 to 12 cycles. TCRdb reanalysed the 5' RACE reads using MiXCR and keeps one entry per CDR3 protein. The sample has around 1.7 million distinct CDR3 sequences, 28% seen once. Germline V gives CDR1 ENHRY, CDR2 SYGVKD. The CDR3 runs 13 residues. V was trimmed by 3 bases and J by 9 bases, leaving 14 bases between them. There are a few counts of this clonotype. Its antigen is currently unknown. Overall study findings and caveats: No one knew whether donors had CMV, which possibly confounded expanded clonotype changes.

The individuals who served as donors were healthy Caucasians living in Russia, aged about 6 to 95. Extraction of total RNA produced a minimum of 5.5 micrograms from each sample. This clonotype was obtained from a woman aged 25 to 45 in good health. V gene TRBV10-3 combines with J gene TRBJ2-5; no reliable D call. Sequencing was done on a sample of blood. The CDR3 loop reads CAISEGTFGAQYF. CDR3 in DNA: TGTGCCATCAGTGAAGGAACGTTTGGGGCCCAGTACTTC.